This T cell receptor (beta chain) stems from a study of T cell repertoires in cytomegalovirus infection. Turning to the study itself: As its CMV epitopes, the study selected recently identified HLA-C-restricted and well-studied HLA-B-restricted targets. Public TCR beta signatures indicated both CMV infection and matching HLA type.

Trimming at V came to 0 bases and at J to 7 bases, leaving 6 bases not matched to a gene. Germline V gene data show CDR1 as MGHRA and CDR2 as YSYEKL. The CDR3 is made up of 15 amino acids. One entry per CDR3 protein, called by TCRdb with MiXCR from the reads. The sample has hundreds of thousands of distinct CDR3 sequences, around 30% seen once. About this clonotype: Its antigen is not known.

This clonotype originated in a human donor in good health (CMV status not recorded). Some clones in this sample may be carry-over from other donors' samples. Sequencing was performed on cultured CD8+ T cells from PBMCs, taken from culture after CMV antigen stimulation. This chain uses TRBV4-1 with TRBJ1-2, with 9 bases matching TRBD1. The CDR3 nucleotides read TGCGCCAGCAGCCAAGACAGGGGACAGGGTCGTGGCTACACCTTC. Translation: CASSQDRGQGRGYTF.